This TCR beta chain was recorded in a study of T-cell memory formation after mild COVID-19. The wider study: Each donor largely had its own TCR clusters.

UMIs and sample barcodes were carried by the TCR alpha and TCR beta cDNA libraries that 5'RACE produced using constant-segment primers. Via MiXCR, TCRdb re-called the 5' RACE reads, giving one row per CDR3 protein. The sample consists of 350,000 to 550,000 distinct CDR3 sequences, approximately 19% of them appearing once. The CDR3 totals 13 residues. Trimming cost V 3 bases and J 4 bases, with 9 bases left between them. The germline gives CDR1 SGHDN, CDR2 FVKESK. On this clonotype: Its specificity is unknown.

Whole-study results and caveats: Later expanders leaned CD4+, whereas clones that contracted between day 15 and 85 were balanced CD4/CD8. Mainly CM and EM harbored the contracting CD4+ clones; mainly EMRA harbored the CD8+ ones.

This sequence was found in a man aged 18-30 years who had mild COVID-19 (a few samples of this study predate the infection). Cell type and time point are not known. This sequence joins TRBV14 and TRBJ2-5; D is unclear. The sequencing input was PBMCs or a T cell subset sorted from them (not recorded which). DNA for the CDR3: TGTGCCAGCAGCCACCCTAATCCAGAGACCCAGTACTTC. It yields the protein CASSHPNPETQYF.